This T cell receptor beta chain was obtained from a study of metastatic and nonmetastatic thyroid tumors. Study background: The authors compared repertoires across blood and tumor or nodule tissue from malignant and benign thyroid patients.

Until they underwent thyroid surgery, no patient had received any treatment. The table lists this clone with many counts. Its antigen is unidentified. Per the original data handling: For papillary thyroid cancer, a distant-metastasis classifier was constructed from CDR3 differences observed across clinicopathological groups. With MiXCR, TCRdb called clones anew from the PCR reads. TCRdb assigned the V and J calls; the authors' analysis was not used. The sample carries over 65,000 clones, roughly an eighth recorded once. Study-level points and caveats: It was reported that TCR beta diversity was significantly higher in malignant thyroid tumors than benign nodules, in blood and tumor.

Germline CDR1 LGHDT, CDR2 YNNKEL (reference sequence). The CDR3 is 14 amino acids. V was cut by 4 bases and J by 5 bases, with 14 bases left in between. The genes are TRBV3-1 and TRBJ1-2; D perhaps matches TRBD1 (5 bases). The TCR was taken from a female donor with papillary thyroid cancer or a benign thyroid nodule (not recorded which). Some clones in this sample may be carry-over from other donors' samples. The sequencing input was tumor tissue. The CDR3 protein is CASSPGGMGYGYTF. In DNA, the CDR3 is TGTGCCAGCAGCCCCGGGGGGATGGGGTATGGCTACACCTTC.